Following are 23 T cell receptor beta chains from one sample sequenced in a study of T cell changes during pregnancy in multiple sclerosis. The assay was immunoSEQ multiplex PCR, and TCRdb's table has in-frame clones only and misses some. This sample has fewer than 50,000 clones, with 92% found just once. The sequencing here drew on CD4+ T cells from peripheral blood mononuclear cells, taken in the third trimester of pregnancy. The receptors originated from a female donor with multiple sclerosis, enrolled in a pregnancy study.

The CDR3 sequence: CASSSTGIDTQYF. DNA of the CDR3: TGTGCCAGCAGCTCCACAGGGATAGATACGCAGTATTTT. The chain combines TRBV11-3 with TRBJ2-3; TRBD1 might be the D (6 bases). V was pared by 4 bases and J by 5 bases, with 10 bases between. The germline V gene encodes CDR1 SGHNT and CDR2 YENEEA. The CDR3 has 13 amino acids.

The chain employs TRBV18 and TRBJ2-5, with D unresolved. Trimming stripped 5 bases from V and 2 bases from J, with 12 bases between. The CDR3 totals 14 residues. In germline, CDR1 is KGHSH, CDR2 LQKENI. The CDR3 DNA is TGTGCCAGCTCATCATCCATGAGGCAAGAGACCCAGTACTTC. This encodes CASSSSMRQETQYF.

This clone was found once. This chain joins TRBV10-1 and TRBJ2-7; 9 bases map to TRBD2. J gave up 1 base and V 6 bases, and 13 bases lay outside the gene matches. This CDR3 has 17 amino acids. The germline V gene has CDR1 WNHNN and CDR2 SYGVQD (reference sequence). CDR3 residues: CASSGTSRRSGSYEQYF. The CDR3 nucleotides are TGCGCCAGCAGCGGGACTAGCCGACGCTCAGGGTCCTACGAGCAGTACTTC.

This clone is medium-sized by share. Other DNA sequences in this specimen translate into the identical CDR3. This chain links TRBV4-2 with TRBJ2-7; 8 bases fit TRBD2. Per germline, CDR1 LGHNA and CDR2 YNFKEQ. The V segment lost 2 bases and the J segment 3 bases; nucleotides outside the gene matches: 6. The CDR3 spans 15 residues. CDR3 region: CASSQSFGTSYEQYF. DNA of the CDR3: TGTGCCAGCAGCCAAAGTTTCGGGACTAGCTACGAGCAGTACTTC.

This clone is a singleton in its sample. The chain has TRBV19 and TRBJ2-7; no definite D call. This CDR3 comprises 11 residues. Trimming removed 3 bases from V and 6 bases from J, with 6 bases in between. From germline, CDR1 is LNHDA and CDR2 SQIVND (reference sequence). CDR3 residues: CASSISGEQYF. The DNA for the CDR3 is TGTGCCAGTAGTATCTCGGGCGAGCAGTACTTC.

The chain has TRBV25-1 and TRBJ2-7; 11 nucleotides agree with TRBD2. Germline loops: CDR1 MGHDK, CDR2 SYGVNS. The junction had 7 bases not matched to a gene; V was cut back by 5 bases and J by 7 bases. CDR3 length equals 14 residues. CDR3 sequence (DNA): TGTGCCAGCAGTCCACTAGCGGGAGTAAGAGAGCAGTACTTC. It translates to CASSPLAGVREQYF.

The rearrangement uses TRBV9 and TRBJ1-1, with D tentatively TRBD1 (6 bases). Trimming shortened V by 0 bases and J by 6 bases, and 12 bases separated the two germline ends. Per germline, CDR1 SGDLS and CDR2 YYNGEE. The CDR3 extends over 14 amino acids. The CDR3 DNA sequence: TGTGCCAGCAGCGTAGTCGGGGGGGCTCCTGAAGCTTTCTTT. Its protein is CASSVVGGAPEAFF.

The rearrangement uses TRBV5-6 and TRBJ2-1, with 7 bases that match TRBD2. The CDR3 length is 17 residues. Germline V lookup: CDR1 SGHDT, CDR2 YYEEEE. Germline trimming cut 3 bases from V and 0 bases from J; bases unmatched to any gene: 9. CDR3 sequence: CASSWGGGSLSYNEQFF. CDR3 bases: TGTGCCAGCAGCTGGGGCGGGGGATCGCTCTCCTACAATGAGCAGTTCTTC. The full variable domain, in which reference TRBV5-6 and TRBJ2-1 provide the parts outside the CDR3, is DAGVTQSPTHLIKTRGQQVTLRCSPKSGHDTVSWYQQALGQGPQFIFQYYEEEERQRGNFPDRFSGHQFPNYSSELNVNALLLGDSALYLCASSWGGGSLSYNEQFFGPGTRLTVL.

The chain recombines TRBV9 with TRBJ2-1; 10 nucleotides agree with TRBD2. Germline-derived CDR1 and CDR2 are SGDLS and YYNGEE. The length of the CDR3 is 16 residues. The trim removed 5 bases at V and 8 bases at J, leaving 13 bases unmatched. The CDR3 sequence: CASSYGTLAGVYEQFF. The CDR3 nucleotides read TGTGCCAGCAGTTACGGGACGCTAGCGGGAGTATATGAGCAGTTCTTC.

CDR3 DNA sequence: TGTGCCAGCAGACTACAGGGGAGCTACGAGCAGTACTTC. Amino acid sequence: CASRLQGSYEQYF. This chain joins TRBV7-2 and TRBJ2-7; TRBD1 matches 7 bases. After removal of 6 bases from V and 3 bases from J, the junction contained 5 bases not matched to a gene. Germline lookup yields CDR1 SGHTA and CDR2 FQGNSA. The CDR3 extends over 13 amino acids.

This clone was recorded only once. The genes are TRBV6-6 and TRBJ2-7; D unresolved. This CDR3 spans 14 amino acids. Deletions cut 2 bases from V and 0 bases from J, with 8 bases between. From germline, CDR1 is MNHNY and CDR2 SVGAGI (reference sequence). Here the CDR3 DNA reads TGTGCCAGCAGTTACCCTCCGAGCTCCTACGAGCAGTACTTC. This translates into CASSYPPSSYEQYF.

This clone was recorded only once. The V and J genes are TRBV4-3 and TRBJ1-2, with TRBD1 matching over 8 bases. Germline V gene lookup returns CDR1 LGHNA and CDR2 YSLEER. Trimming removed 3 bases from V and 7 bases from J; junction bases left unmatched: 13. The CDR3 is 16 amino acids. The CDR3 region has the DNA TGCGCCAGCAGCCACCGGACAGGGTATGTAGTGCGTGGCTACACCTTC. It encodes CASSHRTGYVVRGYTF.

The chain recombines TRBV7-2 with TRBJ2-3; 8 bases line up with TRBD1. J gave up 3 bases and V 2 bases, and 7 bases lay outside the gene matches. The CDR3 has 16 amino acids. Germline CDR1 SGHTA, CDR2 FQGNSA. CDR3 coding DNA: TGTGCCAGCAGCTTACAGAGTACAGGGGGTACAGATACGCAGTATTTT. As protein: CASSLQSTGGTDTQYF.

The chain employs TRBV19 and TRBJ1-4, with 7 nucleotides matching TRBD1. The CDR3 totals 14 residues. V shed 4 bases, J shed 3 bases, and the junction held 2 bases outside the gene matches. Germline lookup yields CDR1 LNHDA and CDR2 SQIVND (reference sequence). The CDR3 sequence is CASSNRGANEKLFF. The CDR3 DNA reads TGTGCCAGTAGTAACAGGGGAGCTAATGAAAAACTGTTTTTT.

For the CDR3, the DNA is TGTGCCAGCAGCCAAACAGGTTTCTATACGCAGTATTTT. Translating gives CASSQTGFYTQYF. The chain couples TRBV7-3 to TRBJ2-3; TRBD1 is a possible D gene (5 bases). The CDR3 sequence is 13 residues long. The V and J ends lost 5 bases and 7 bases respectively, with 13 bases between them. In germline, CDR1 is SGHTA, CDR2 FQGTGA.

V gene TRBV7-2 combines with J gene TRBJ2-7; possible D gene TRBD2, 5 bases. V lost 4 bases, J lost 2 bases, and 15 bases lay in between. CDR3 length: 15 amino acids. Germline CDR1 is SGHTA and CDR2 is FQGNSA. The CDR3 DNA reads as TGTGCCAGCAGCTACGATAGCGACGGAACCTACGAGCAGTACTTC. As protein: CASSYDSDGTYEQYF.

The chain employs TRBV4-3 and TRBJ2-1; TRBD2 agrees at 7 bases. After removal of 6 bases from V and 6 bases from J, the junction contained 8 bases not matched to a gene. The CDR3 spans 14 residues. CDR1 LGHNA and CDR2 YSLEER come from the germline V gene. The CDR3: CASRGQAGVNEQFF. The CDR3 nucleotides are TGCGCCAGCAGAGGGCAGGCGGGAGTCAATGAGCAGTTCTTC.

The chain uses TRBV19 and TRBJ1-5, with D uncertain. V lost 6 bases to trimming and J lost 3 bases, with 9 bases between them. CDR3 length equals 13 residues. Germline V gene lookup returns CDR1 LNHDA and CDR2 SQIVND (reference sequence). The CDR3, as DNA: TGTGCCAGTAGCGGACGGGACAATCAGCCCCAGCATTTT. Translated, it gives CASSGRDNQPQHF.

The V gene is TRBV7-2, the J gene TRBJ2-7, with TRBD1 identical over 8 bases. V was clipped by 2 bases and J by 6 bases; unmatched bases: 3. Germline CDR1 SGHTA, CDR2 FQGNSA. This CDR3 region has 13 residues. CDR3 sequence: CASSLQGASEQYF. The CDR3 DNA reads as TGTGCCAGCAGCTTACAGGGGGCAAGCGAGCAGTACTTC. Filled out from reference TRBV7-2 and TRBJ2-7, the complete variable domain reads GAGVSQSPSNKVTEKGKDVELRCDPISGHTALYWYRQSLGQGLEFLIYFQGNSAPDKSGLPSDRFSAERTGGSVSTLTIQRTQQEDSAVYLCASSLQGASEQYFGPGTRLTVT.

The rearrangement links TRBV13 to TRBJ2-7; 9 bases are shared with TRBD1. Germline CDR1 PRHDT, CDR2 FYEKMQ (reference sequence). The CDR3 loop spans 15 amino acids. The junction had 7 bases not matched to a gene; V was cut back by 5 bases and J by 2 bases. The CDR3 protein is CASSPDRDRAYEQYF. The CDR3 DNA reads TGTGCCAGCAGCCCAGACCGGGACAGGGCCTACGAGCAGTACTTC.

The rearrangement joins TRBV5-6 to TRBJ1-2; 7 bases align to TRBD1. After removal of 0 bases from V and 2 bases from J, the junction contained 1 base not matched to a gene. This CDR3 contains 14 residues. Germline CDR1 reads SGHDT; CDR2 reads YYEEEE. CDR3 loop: CASSLGQGNYGYTF. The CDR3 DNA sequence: TGTGCCAGCAGCTTGGGACAGGGCAACTATGGCTACACCTTC. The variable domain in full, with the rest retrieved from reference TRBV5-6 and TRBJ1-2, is DAGVTQSPTHLIKTRGQQVTLRCSPKSGHDTVSWYQQALGQGPQFIFQYYEEEERQRGNFPDRFSGHQFPNYSSELNVNALLLGDSALYLCASSLGQGNYGYTFGSGTRLTVV.

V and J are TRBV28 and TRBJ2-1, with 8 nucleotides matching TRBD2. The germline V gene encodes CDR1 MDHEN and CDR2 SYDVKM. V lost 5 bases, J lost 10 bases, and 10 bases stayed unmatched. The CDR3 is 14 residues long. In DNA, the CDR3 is TGTGCCAGCAGTCGAGCGGGAGTTCGCCTGGAGCAGTTCTTC. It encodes CASSRAGVRLEQFF.

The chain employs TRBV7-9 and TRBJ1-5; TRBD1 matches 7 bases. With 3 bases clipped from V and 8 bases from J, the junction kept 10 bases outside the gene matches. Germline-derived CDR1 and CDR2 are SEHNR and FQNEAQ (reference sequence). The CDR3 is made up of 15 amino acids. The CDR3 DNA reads TGTGCCAGCAGCTTGGCCGGGACAGCTTTGGAGCCCCAGCATTTT. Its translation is CASSLAGTALEPQHF.